A selection of T cell receptor beta chains follows, all from one sample in a study of cytomegalovirus exposure and HLA in healthy donors. Method: immunoSEQ multiplex PCR; TCRdb's copy keeps in-frame clones and lacks some. Counted here are about 110,000 clones, roughly 90% occurring once; the ten biggest clones make up roughly 2.1%. Specimen: PBMCs. All receptors derive from a young woman in good health and CMV-seronegative. CDR3s include the opening cysteine and the closing phenylalanine or tryptophan. The D gene is left open where the match is weak. Size tells how often a clone was seen (once, few, many) or the class of an expanded clone, and some rows leave it out.

clone_size: -; v_call: TRBV5-1; j_call: TRBJ2-5; d_call: -; cdr3_aa: CASSLVGAQETQYF; cdr3_nt: TGCGCCAGCAGCTTGGTGGGGGCCCAAGAGACCCAGTACTTC
clone_size: -; v_call: TRBV30; j_call: TRBJ2-5; d_call: TRBD1; cdr3_aa: CAWSVIGTGVRETQYF; cdr3_nt: TGTGCCTGGAGTGTAATCGGGACAGGGGTCCGGGAGACCCAGTACTTC
clone_size: -; v_call: TRBV7-9; j_call: TRBJ2-1; d_call: TRBD2; cdr3_aa: CASSLVIGTRYNEQFF; cdr3_nt: TGTGCCAGCAGCTTAGTGATCGGGACTAGGTACAATGAGCAGTTCTTC
clone_size: -; v_call: TRBV9; j_call: TRBJ2-6; d_call: TRBD2; cdr3_aa: CASSVRGVGTNVLTF; cdr3_nt: TGTGCCAGCAGCGTTCGGGGGGTGGGGACCAACGTCCTGACTTTC
clone_size: -; v_call: TRBV5-6; j_call: TRBJ2-5; d_call: TRBD1; cdr3_aa: CASSEGTGRETQYF; cdr3_nt: TGTGCCAGCAGCGAGGGGACAGGGCGAGAGACCCAGTACTTC
clone_size: many; v_call: TRBV19; j_call: TRBJ2-1; d_call: TRBD2; cdr3_aa: CASSTSGSGGDEQFF; cdr3_nt: TGTGCCAGTAGTACTAGCGGGTCGGGGGGCGATGAGCAGTTCTTC
clone_size: -; v_call: TRBV29-1; j_call: TRBJ2-1; d_call: TRBD1; cdr3_aa: CSVADRVDNEQFF; cdr3_nt: TGCAGCGTGGCGGACAGGGTTGACAATGAGCAGTTCTTC
clone_size: -; v_call: TRBV9; j_call: TRBJ1-1; d_call: TRBD1; cdr3_aa: CASSVGQETEAFF; cdr3_nt: TGTGCCAGCAGTGTGGGACAGGAGACTGAAGCTTTCTTT
clone_size: -; v_call: TRBV7-9; j_call: TRBJ2-3; d_call: -; cdr3_aa: CASSLVALGDTDTQYF; cdr3_nt: TGTGCCAGCAGCTTAGTAGCCTTAGGGGACACAGATACGCAGTATTTT
clone_size: -; v_call: TRBV9; j_call: TRBJ1-4; d_call: TRBD1; cdr3_aa: CASSAGTGATNEKLFF; cdr3_nt: TGTGCCAGCAGCGCAGGGACAGGGGCAACTAATGAAAAACTGTTTTTT
clone_size: -; v_call: TRBV6-5; j_call: TRBJ2-5; d_call: TRBD2; cdr3_aa: CASSYSSGGIQETQYF; cdr3_nt: TGTGCCAGCAGTTACTCTAGCGGGGGAATCCAAGAGACCCAGTACTTC
clone_size: -; v_call: TRBV27; j_call: TRBJ2-2; d_call: -; cdr3_aa: CASSLIGPGAGELFF; cdr3_nt: TGTGCCAGCAGTCTCATAGGGCCAGGGGCCGGGGAGCTGTTTTTT
clone_size: -; v_call: TRBV15; j_call: TRBJ2-7; d_call: TRBD2; cdr3_aa: CATTGGGSYEQYF; cdr3_nt: TGTGCCACCACGGGGGGAGGTTCCTACGAGCAGTACTTC
clone_size: -; v_call: TRBV7-7; j_call: TRBJ2-2; d_call: -; cdr3_aa: CASSHDSGELFF; cdr3_nt: TGTGCCAGCAGCCACGACAGCGGGGAGCTGTTTTTT
clone_size: -; v_call: TRBV30; j_call: TRBJ1-2; d_call: TRBD1; cdr3_aa: CATLTGPGYGYTF; cdr3_nt: TGTGCCACACTGACAGGGCCCGGCTATGGCTACACCTTC
clone_size: -; v_call: TRBV7-9; j_call: TRBJ1-5; d_call: -; cdr3_aa: CASSVGGDQPQHF; cdr3_nt: TGTGCCAGCAGCGTCGGAGGGGATCAGCCCCAGCATTTT
clone_size: -; v_call: TRBV7-9; j_call: TRBJ1-1; d_call: -; cdr3_aa: CASSLSGIMNTEAFF; cdr3_nt: TGTGCCAGCAGCTTAAGCGGGATCATGAACACTGAAGCTTTCTTT
clone_size: -; v_call: TRBV4-2; j_call: TRBJ2-1; d_call: TRBD2; cdr3_aa: CASSQAISRGVDNEQFF; cdr3_nt: TGTGCCAGCAGCCAAGCGATCTCGCGGGGGGTGGACAATGAGCAGTTCTTC
clone_size: -; v_call: TRBV7-3; j_call: TRBJ2-1; d_call: TRBD2; cdr3_aa: CASSPAGGPRNEQFF; cdr3_nt: TGTGCCAGCAGCCCAGCGGGGGGGCCACGGAATGAGCAGTTCTTC
clone_size: -; v_call: TRBV5-6; j_call: TRBJ1-1; d_call: -; cdr3_aa: CASSLDLRNTEAFF; cdr3_nt: TGTGCCAGCAGCTTGGATCTACGGAACACTGAAGCTTTCTTT
clone_size: -; v_call: TRBV4-3; j_call: TRBJ1-2; d_call: -; cdr3_aa: CASSQDTRSYGYTF; cdr3_nt: TGCGCCAGCAGCCAAGATACCAGATCCTATGGCTACACCTTC
clone_size: -; v_call: TRBV9; j_call: TRBJ2-7; d_call: -; cdr3_aa: CASNTSLTGYEQYF; cdr3_nt: TGTGCCAGCAATACCTCCCTCACCGGCTACGAGCAGTACTTC
clone_size: -; v_call: TRBV30; j_call: TRBJ2-3; d_call: TRBD2; cdr3_aa: CAWTGGRASTDTQYF; cdr3_nt: TGTGCCTGGACGGGCGGGAGGGCTAGCACAGATACGCAATATTTT
clone_size: -; v_call: TRBV5-4; j_call: TRBJ2-5; d_call: TRBD1; cdr3_aa: CASSLVGQDQETQYF; cdr3_nt: TGTGCCAGCAGCTTGGTGGGACAGGACCAAGAGACCCAGTACTTC
clone_size: once; v_call: TRBV6-1; j_call: TRBJ1-3; d_call: -; cdr3_aa: CASSEVGQRGNTIYF; cdr3_nt: TGTGCCAGCAGTGAAGTAGGACAGCGCGGAAACACCATATATTTT
clone_size: -; v_call: TRBV19; j_call: TRBJ2-1; d_call: TRBD2; cdr3_aa: CASSPSGGSSEQFF; cdr3_nt: TGTGCCAGTAGTCCTAGCGGGGGGTCTTCGGAGCAGTTCTTC
clone_size: once; v_call: TRBV29-1; j_call: TRBJ1-2; d_call: TRBD1; cdr3_aa: CSGGTGGFGGYGYTF; cdr3_nt: TGCAGCGGAGGGACAGGGGGCTTCGGGGGCTATGGCTACACCTTC
clone_size: -; v_call: TRBV6-1; j_call: TRBJ1-2; d_call: TRBD1; cdr3_aa: CASSESGQRGYTF; cdr3_nt: TGTGCCAGCAGTGAATCGGGACAGCGGGGCTACACCTTC
clone_size: -; v_call: TRBV19; j_call: TRBJ2-6; d_call: -; cdr3_aa: CASSIPWAAPSGANVLTF; cdr3_nt: TGTGCCAGTAGTATACCCTGGGCAGCTCCATCTGGGGCCAACGTCCTGACTTTC
clone_size: -; v_call: TRBV7-8; j_call: TRBJ2-2; d_call: TRBD2; cdr3_aa: CASGGRETGELFF; cdr3_nt: TGTGCCAGCGGCGGGAGGGAAACCGGGGAGCTGTTTTTT
clone_size: once; v_call: TRBV21-1; j_call: TRBJ2-7; d_call: -; cdr3_aa: CASSSTGTDTYEQYF; cdr3_nt: TGTGCCAGCAGCAGTACCGGGACAGACACCTACGAGCAGTACTTC
clone_size: -; v_call: TRBV10-3; j_call: TRBJ2-1; d_call: -; cdr3_aa: CAISEPGPLGNEQFF; cdr3_nt: TGTGCCATCAGTGAGCCAGGGCCCCTGGGCAATGAGCAGTTCTTC
clone_size: -; v_call: TRBV5-1; j_call: TRBJ1-2; d_call: -; cdr3_aa: CASSLGQLDGYTF; cdr3_nt: TGCGCCAGCAGCTTGGGGCAACTAGATGGCTACACCTTC
clone_size: -; v_call: TRBV18; j_call: TRBJ2-7; d_call: -; cdr3_aa: CASSPQRQVSYEQYF; cdr3_nt: TGTGCCAGCTCACCACAGAGACAGGTATCCTACGAGCAGTACTTC
clone_size: -; v_call: TRBV5-6; j_call: TRBJ1-5; d_call: -; cdr3_aa: CASSFGVSYNQPQHF; cdr3_nt: TGTGCCAGCAGCTTTGGAGTCAGTTACAATCAGCCCCAGCATTTT
clone_size: -; v_call: TRBV6-1; j_call: TRBJ1-3; d_call: TRBD1; cdr3_aa: CASSEGRGTGNTIYF; cdr3_nt: TGTGCCAGCAGTGAAGGCAGGGGGACAGGAAACACCATATATTTT
clone_size: -; v_call: TRBV6-4; j_call: TRBJ2-1; d_call: TRBD2; cdr3_aa: CASTLAGGPIEQFF; cdr3_nt: TGTGCCAGCACTCTAGCGGGAGGGCCGATTGAGCAGTTCTTC
clone_size: -; v_call: TRBV5-6; j_call: TRBJ2-1; d_call: TRBD2; cdr3_aa: CASSLRVGGIYNEQFF; cdr3_nt: TGTGCCAGCAGCTTGCGTGTGGGGGGGATCTACAATGAGCAGTTCTTC
clone_size: once; v_call: TRBV2; j_call: TRBJ2-1; d_call: -; cdr3_aa: CASQGGSYNEQFF; cdr3_nt: TGTGCCAGTCAGGGGGGATCCTACAATGAGCAGTTCTTC
clone_size: -; v_call: TRBV4-3; j_call: TRBJ1-3; d_call: TRBD1; cdr3_aa: CASSQVGTDQNTIYF; cdr3_nt: TGCGCCAGCAGCCAAGTGGGGACAGACCAAAACACCATATATTTT
clone_size: -; v_call: TRBV6-1; j_call: TRBJ2-7; d_call: TRBD2; cdr3_aa: CASSEWRTSGTTYEQYF; cdr3_nt: TGTGCCAGCAGTGAATGGAGGACTAGCGGAACTACCTACGAGCAGTACTTC
clone_size: -; v_call: TRBV11-2; j_call: TRBJ2-7; d_call: -; cdr3_aa: CASSRYGTLRGYEQYF; cdr3_nt: TGTGCCAGCAGCCGCTACGGGACTCTCCGGGGTTACGAGCAGTACTTC
clone_size: -; v_call: TRBV19; j_call: TRBJ2-3; d_call: TRBD1; cdr3_aa: CASSIRGQGVGTDTQYF; cdr3_nt: TGTGCCAGTAGTATAAGGGGACAGGGCGTTGGCACAGATACGCAGTATTTT
clone_size: few; v_call: TRBV30; j_call: TRBJ1-2; d_call: -; cdr3_aa: CAWRAGQRRYGYTF; cdr3_nt: TGTGCCTGGAGGGCCGGACAGAGGCGTTATGGCTACACCTTC
clone_size: -; v_call: TRBV28; j_call: TRBJ2-2; d_call: -; cdr3_aa: CASSLGRGNTGELFF; cdr3_nt: TGTGCCAGCAGTTTAGGCAGGGGGAACACCGGGGAGCTGTTTTTT
clone_size: -; v_call: TRBV10-3; j_call: TRBJ1-1; d_call: -; cdr3_aa: CAIMKGGDDTEAFF; cdr3_nt: TGTGCCATCATGAAGGGGGGGGACGACACTGAAGCTTTCTTT
clone_size: -; v_call: TRBV6-5; j_call: TRBJ1-2; d_call: -; cdr3_aa: CASSKQGNGYTF; cdr3_nt: TGTGCCAGCAGTAAACAGGGTAATGGCTACACCTTC
clone_size: -; v_call: TRBV6-1; j_call: TRBJ1-3; d_call: TRBD1; cdr3_aa: CASSVRQGGGNTIYF; cdr3_nt: TGTGCCAGCAGTGTCAGACAGGGGGGAGGAAACACCATATATTTT
clone_size: few; v_call: TRBV7-6; j_call: TRBJ2-7; d_call: -; cdr3_aa: CASSLADSSYEQYF; cdr3_nt: TGTGCCAGCAGCTTAGCCGACAGCTCCTACGAGCAGTACTTC
clone_size: -; v_call: TRBV30; j_call: TRBJ2-7; d_call: -; cdr3_aa: CAWRGDGAVLGEQYF; cdr3_nt: TGTGCCTGGAGGGGCGATGGGGCGGTCTTGGGCGAGCAGTACTTC
clone_size: once; v_call: TRBV27; j_call: TRBJ1-4; d_call: -; cdr3_aa: CTSNEKLFF; cdr3_nt: TGTACGAGTAATGAAAAACTGTTTTTT
clone_size: few; v_call: TRBV6-5; j_call: TRBJ2-7; d_call: -; cdr3_aa: CASSGGGYEQYF; cdr3_nt: TGTGCCAGCTCAGGGGGAGGCTACGAGCAGTACTTC
clone_size: -; v_call: TRBV30; j_call: TRBJ1-2; d_call: TRBD1; cdr3_aa: CAWTGTGADGYTF; cdr3_nt: TGTGCCTGGACCGGCACAGGGGCGGACGGCTACACCTTC
clone_size: -; v_call: TRBV5-1; j_call: TRBJ2-5; d_call: TRBD1; cdr3_aa: CASSLAPTGQGETQYF; cdr3_nt: TGCGCCAGCAGCTTGGCCCCGACGGGACAGGGCGAGACCCAGTACTTC
clone_size: -; v_call: TRBV28; j_call: TRBJ2-7; d_call: -; cdr3_aa: CASKRQPYEQYF; cdr3_nt: TGTGCCAGCAAACGACAGCCCTACGAGCAGTACTTC
clone_size: once; v_call: TRBV5-1; j_call: TRBJ1-2; d_call: -; cdr3_aa: CASSLGHSQWPLYGYTF; cdr3_nt: TGCGCCAGCAGCTTGGGGCACAGCCAATGGCCCCTCTATGGCTACACCTTC
clone_size: -; v_call: TRBV27; j_call: TRBJ2-5; d_call: -; cdr3_aa: CASSIYSEETQYF; cdr3_nt: TGTGCCAGCAGTATCTACTCCGAAGAGACCCAGTACTTC
clone_size: few; v_call: TRBV28; j_call: TRBJ1-5; d_call: -; cdr3_aa: CASLRYSNQPQHF; cdr3_nt: TGTGCCAGCTTGAGGTATAGCAATCAGCCCCAGCATTTT
clone_size: -; v_call: TRBV6-6; j_call: TRBJ2-3; d_call: -; cdr3_aa: CASSYPPGDTQYF; cdr3_nt: TGTGCCAGCAGTTACCCCCCCGGGGATACGCAGTATTTT
clone_size: -; v_call: TRBV5-4; j_call: TRBJ2-1; d_call: TRBD2; cdr3_aa: CASSLSLAGHNEQFF; cdr3_nt: TGTGCCAGCAGCTTGTCTCTAGCGGGGCACAATGAGCAGTTCTTC